A single sample gave rise to the 18 T cell receptor beta chains below, sequenced in a study of T cell responses to AZD1222 COVID-19 vaccine. Clones were read by immunoSEQ multiplex PCR, and TCRdb kept only the in-frame ones, dropping some. The sample has roughly 140,000 clones; 94% are singletons. Specimen: peripheral blood, collected on day 0 of AZD1222 vaccination. The receptors shown here come from an adult in good health.

Only a few counts were recorded for this clone. The genes are TRBV9 and TRBJ1-2; no definite D call. Germline V gene lookup returns CDR1 SGDLS and CDR2 YYNGEE. Trimming removed 2 bases at V and 6 bases at J, with 11 bases between. This CDR3 has 13 amino acids. CDR3 amino acids: CASSVGGFDGYTF. The CDR3 coding sequence is TGTGCCAGCAGCGTGGGTGGCTTCGATGGCTACACCTTC.

The chain employs TRBV30 and TRBJ2-1, with D perhaps TRBD2 (6 bases). Germline V gives CDR1 GTSNPN, CDR2 SVGIG (reference sequence). The ends were cut back, 0 bases at V and 16 bases at J, with 19 bases in the middle. The CDR3 runs 13 residues. The DNA of the CDR3 is TGTGCCTGGAGTGTAGAAGGGTCAGGGAGGAAATTCTTC. Amino acids: CAWSVEGSGRKFF.

The rearrangement links TRBV24-1 to TRBJ2-1, with TRBD2 matching over 12 bases. Germline V gene sequence: CDR1 KGHDR, CDR2 SFDVKD. Trimming cost V 4 bases and J 7 bases; bases outside gene matches: 7. The CDR3 sequence is 16 residues long. The CDR3 spells CATSDPTSGGRNEQFF. DNA of the CDR3: TGTGCCACCAGTGACCCTACTAGCGGGGGGCGAAATGAGCAGTTCTTC.

The chain is built from TRBV9 and TRBJ2-2, with unresolved D. The CDR3 loop spans 12 amino acids. V lost 4 bases and J lost 4, with 5 bases in between. Germline lookup yields CDR1 SGDLS and CDR2 YYNGEE. CDR3 sequence: CASSKSTGELFF. Here the CDR3 DNA reads TGTGCCAGCAGCAAGAGCACCGGGGAGCTGTTTTTT.

Regarding this clone: The sample has other DNA sequences that encode this CDR3 too. The CDR3 sequence: CASSLTSYGYTF. The CDR3 DNA reads TGTGCCAGTAGCCTGACAAGTTATGGCTACACCTTC. This rearrangement joins TRBV19 to TRBJ1-2; unclear D gene. The CDR3 loop spans 12 amino acids. Germline CDR1 LNHDA, CDR2 SQIVND (reference sequence). Trimming left V 6 bases short and J 5 bases short, with 10 bases between.

This rearrangement joins TRBV27 to TRBJ2-1; 11 nucleotides align to TRBD2. V dropped 7 bases and J dropped 7; count of bases not matched to a gene: 9. This CDR3 has 15 residues. Germline V gives CDR1 MNHEY, CDR2 SMNVEV (reference sequence). The CDR3 spells CASTYSGGAWNEQFF. The DNA of the CDR3 is TGTGCCAGCACGTATAGCGGGGGGGCGTGGAATGAGCAGTTCTTC.

This clone occurred once. The chain recombines TRBV29-1 with TRBJ1-3; D unclear. CDR1 and CDR2 from the germline V gene are SQVTM and ANQGSEA. With 5 bases removed from V and 0 bases from J, the gap between germline ends came to 14 bases. The CDR3 is 15 residues long. CDR3 sequence reads: CSVRPGLASGNTIYF. Written as DNA, the CDR3 is TGCAGCGTTCGTCCGGGGTTAGCCTCTGGAAACACCATATATTTT.

The genes are TRBV7-8 and TRBJ1-2; 9 bases align to TRBD1. Germline lookup yields CDR1 SGHVS and CDR2 FQNEAQ. The CDR3 runs to 18 residues. V dropped 0 bases and J dropped 7; count of bases not matched to a gene: 15. CDR3 DNA sequence: TGTGCCAGCAGCTTAGCACCTCGTAGCGGGACAGGGTACAGTGGCTACACCTTC. Translation gives CASSLAPRSGTGYSGYTF.

The chain is built from TRBV30 and TRBJ2-7, with D possibly being TRBD2 (6 bases). Germline lookup yields CDR1 GTSNPN and CDR2 SVGIG (reference sequence). Deletions cut 2 bases from V and 3 bases from J, with 11 bases between. The CDR3 covers 13 residues. The CDR3 sequence is CAWSHGSNYEQYV. CDR3 nucleotide sequence: TGTGCCTGGAGTCACGGGAGCAACTACGAGCAGTACGTC.

The chain is built from TRBV18 and TRBJ1-5, with D perhaps TRBD1 (5 bases). Germline CDR1 and CDR2: KGHSH and LQKENI. Deletions cut 5 bases from V and 1 base from J, with 15 bases between. CDR3 length: 16 residues. The CDR3 region has the DNA TGTGCCAGCTCAAGTTCGGCCAGGGTAAGCAATCAGCCCCAGCATTTT. This codes for CASSSSARVSNQPQHF.

The rearrangement uses TRBV19 and TRBJ1-4; D is perhaps TRBD1 (5 bases). Germline-derived CDR1 and CDR2 are LNHDA and SQIVND (reference sequence). V was clipped by 5 bases and J by 4 bases, with 11 bases between them. The CDR3 sequence is 14 residues long. CDR3 nucleotide sequence: TGTGCCAGTAGTGACCTGGGGGGTAATGAAAAACTGTTTTTT. Amino acids: CASSDLGGNEKLFF.

J is TRBJ1-5 and V is TRBV13, with unresolved D. This CDR3 has 12 residues. Trimming removed 2 bases at V and 7 bases at J, with 6 bases between. CDR1 and CDR2 (germline): PRHDT, FYEKMQ (reference sequence). The CDR3 DNA follows: TGTGCCAGCAGCTTAAGTCGGCAGCCCCAGCATTTT. Translating it yields CASSLSRQPQHF.

V and J are TRBV29-1 and TRBJ2-1, with D perhaps being TRBD1 or TRBD2 (6 bases each). Germline V gives CDR1 SQVTM, CDR2 ANQGSEA. V was pared by 6 bases and J by 9 bases, with 18 bases between. The CDR3 is 13 amino acids. CDR3 sequence reads: CSVRGGSRSEQFF. In DNA, the CDR3 is TGCAGCGTCCGAGGGGGGAGCCGGAGTGAGCAGTTCTTC.

The chain employs TRBV7-9 and TRBJ1-4; D uncertain. CDR1 is SEHNR and CDR2 is FQNEAQ in the germline V gene (reference sequence). Trimming left V 5 bases short and J 6 bases short, with 16 bases between. CDR3 size: 15 residues. The CDR3 bases are TGTGCCAGCAGCGCATCGTGGAGGGTGGATGAAAAACTGTTTTTT. This codes for CASSASWRVDEKLFF.

This rearrangement joins TRBV6-5 to TRBJ1-5; the match to TRBD1 covers 7 bases. With 5 bases clipped from V and 4 bases from J, the junction kept 5 bases outside the gene matches. The CDR3 extends over 14 amino acids. Per germline, CDR1 MNHEY and CDR2 SVGAGI. The CDR3 nucleotides are TGTGCCAGCAGTACGGTGGGACAGAATCAGCCCCAGCATTTT. This translates into CASSTVGQNQPQHF.

The chain couples TRBV15 to TRBJ1-2, with a possible D match to TRBD1 (6 bases). This CDR3 contains 15 residues. Trimming removed 4 bases at V and 6 bases at J, with 18 bases between. CDR1 and CDR2 from the germline V gene are LNHNV and YYDKDF (reference sequence). The CDR3 DNA is TGTGCCACCAGCACCCGGGACACCCGAAGGGATGGCTACACCTTC. It yields the protein CATSTRDTRRDGYTF.

As DNA, the CDR3 is TGTGCCAGCAGCTTAGCTTCGAATTTAGGCTTCATAACGCCACAGCACTACAATGAGCAGTTCTTC. It specifies CASSLASNLGFITPQHYNEQFF. The chain combines TRBV7-8 with TRBJ2-1, with unresolved D. This CDR3 has 22 amino acids. Germline CDR1 SGHVS, CDR2 FQNEAQ. Trimming took off 0 bases at V and 3 bases at J, with 30 bases between the two ends.

The rearrangement joins TRBV19 to TRBJ2-2; perhaps TRBD2 as D (6 bases). CDR3 length: 13 residues. Trimming took off 5 bases at V and 7 bases at J, with 11 bases between the two ends. Looked up from germline, CDR1 is LNHDA and CDR2 is SQIVND (reference sequence). The CDR3 spells CASSPMGGGELFF. The CDR3 DNA sequence: TGTGCCAGTAGTCCAATGGGGGGCGGGGAGCTGTTTTTT. Variable domain in full (rest from reference TRBV19 and TRBJ2-2): DGGITQSPKYLFRKEGQNVTLSCEQNLNHDAMYWYRQDPGQGLRLIYYSQIVNDFQKGDIAEGYSVSREKKESFPLTVTSAQKNPTAFYLCASSPMGGGELFFGEGSRLTVL.